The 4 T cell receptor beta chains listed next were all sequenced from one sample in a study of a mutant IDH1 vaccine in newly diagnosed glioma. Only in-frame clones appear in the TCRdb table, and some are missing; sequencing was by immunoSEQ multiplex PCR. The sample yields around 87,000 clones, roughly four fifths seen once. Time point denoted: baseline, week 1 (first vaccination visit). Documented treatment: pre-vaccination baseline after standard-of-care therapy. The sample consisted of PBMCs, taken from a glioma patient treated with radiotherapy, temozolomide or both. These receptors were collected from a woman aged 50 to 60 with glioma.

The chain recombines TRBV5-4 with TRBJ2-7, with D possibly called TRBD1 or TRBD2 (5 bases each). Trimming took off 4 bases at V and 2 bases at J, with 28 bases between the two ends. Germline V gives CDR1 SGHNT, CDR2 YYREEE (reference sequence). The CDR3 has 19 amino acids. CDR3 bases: TGTGCCAGCAGCCCTCGACGAGGGGTCTTGAGCACCAGCACCTACGAGCAGTACTTC. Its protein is CASSPRRGVLSTSTYEQYF.

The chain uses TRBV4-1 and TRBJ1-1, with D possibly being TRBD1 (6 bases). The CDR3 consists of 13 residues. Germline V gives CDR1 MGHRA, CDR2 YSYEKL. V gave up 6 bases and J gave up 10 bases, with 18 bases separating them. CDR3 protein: CASSRGDNNGAFF. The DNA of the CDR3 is TGCGCCAGCAGTCGGGGGGACAACAATGGAGCTTTCTTT.

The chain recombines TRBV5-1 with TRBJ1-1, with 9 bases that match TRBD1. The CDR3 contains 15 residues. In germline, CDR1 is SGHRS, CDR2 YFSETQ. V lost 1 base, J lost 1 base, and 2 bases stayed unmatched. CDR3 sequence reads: CASSLWGQGNTEAFF. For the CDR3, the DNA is TGCGCCAGCAGCTTGTGGGGACAGGGGAACACTGAAGCTTTCTTT.

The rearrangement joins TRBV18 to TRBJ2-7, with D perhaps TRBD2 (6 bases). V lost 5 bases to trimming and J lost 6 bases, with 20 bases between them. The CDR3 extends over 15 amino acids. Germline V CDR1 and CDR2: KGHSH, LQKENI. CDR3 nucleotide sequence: TGTGCCAGCTCAGCCGGGACTCCCAAAGGTTCCGAGCAGTACTTC. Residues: CASSAGTPKGSEQYF.